Below, 25 T cell receptor beta chains from the same sample are listed, as sequenced in a study of tumor and adjacent non-tumor tissue in lung cancer (dated by TCRdb to between 2017 and 2018). RNA was isolated from bulk unsorted tissue, and RNA quality was assessed with a NanoDrop ND-1000 and an Agilent 2100. Distant non-tumor tissue taken more than 3 cm from the tumor edge was used as the normal lung sample. The library was generated by multiplex PCR. These reads were obtained on an Illumina HiSeq 2500. TCRbeta libraries were constructed through three rounds of nested PCR with primers (Table S4) according to protocols adapted from ARM-PCR. In TCRdb, the public reads were trimmed at Q25 with fastp and aligned with MiXCR, with productive beta chains retained. Identical CDR3 protein sequences are pooled into one entry, listed with their most common genes and DNA. For this sample the table gives approximately 82,000 distinct CDR3 sequences, of which over 65% were detected only once. Approximately 40% of the sample rests with the top ten.

The sequencing input was distant non-tumor lung tissue. The receptors were sampled from a man between 65 and 85 years old with non-small cell lung cancer.

By proportion, this clonotype is medium-sized. The chain has TRBV11-2 and TRBJ2-1; D possibly corresponds to TRBD1 (5 bases). This CDR3 region has 17 residues. The V gene's germline CDR1 is SGHAT and CDR2 FQNNGV. V lost 8 bases and J 0 bases, leaving 20 bases between the germline ends. Here the CDR3 reads CASVWGSSAASYNEQFF. The CDR3 bases are TGTGCCAGCGTTTGGGGCTCCAGCGCCGCCTCCTACAATGAGCAGTTCTTC.

With respect to this clonotype: A read error may account for a junction end that differs from germline. This chain links TRBV10-3 with TRBJ1-6, with a tentative D call TRBD1 (6 bases). This CDR3 spans 16 amino acids. Germline CDR1 is ENHRY and CDR2 is SYGVKD. The CDR3 reads CATAPFNRDKNSLLHF. The CDR3 DNA reads TGTGCCACTGCACCCTTCAACAGGGATAAGAATTCACTCCTCCACTTT.

Note on this clonotype: The junction differs from germline at one of its ends, possibly a read error. The rearrangement joins TRBV6-2 or TRBV6-3 to TRBJ2-5; unclear D gene. Germline V gene data show CDR1 as MNHEY and CDR2 as SVGEGT. The CDR3 spans 12 residues. The CDR3 loop reads CPSSFQLKTQYF. For the CDR3, the DNA is TGTCCCAGCAGTTTCCAACTTAAGACCCAGTACTTC.

Concerning this clonotype itself: An end of the junction does not agree with germline; a read error may underlie this. The chain uses TRBV10-3 and TRBJ2-1; D possibly matches TRBD1 or TRBD2 (5 bases each). Germline values: CDR1 ENHRY, CDR2 SYGVKD. The length of the CDR3 is 15 residues. In DNA form, the CDR3 reads TGTGCCATCAGTCAGAAGGGGAGCTCCTACAATGAGCAGTGCTTC. Translating it yields CAISQKGSSYNEQCF.

CDR3 protein: CSARNPPWGATYEQYF. For the CDR3, the DNA is TGCAGTGCTAGGAATCCGCCCTGGGGCGCTACCTACGAGCAGTACTTC. The rearrangement joins TRBV20-1 to TRBJ2-7, with D possibly matching TRBD1 (5 bases). The V gene's germline CDR1 is DFQATT and CDR2 SNEGSKA (reference sequence). V was cut by 3 bases and J by 2 bases, with 20 bases left in between. The CDR3 spans 16 residues.

With respect to this clonotype: A junction boundary mismatches the germline segment, possibly from a read error. This sequence joins TRBV4-1 and TRBJ1-4; D is possibly TRBD1 (6 bases). Germline V gene lookup returns CDR1 MGHRA and CDR2 YSYEKL. CDR3 length: 16 amino acids. The CDR3 nucleotides are TGCGCCAGCAGGCAGATACGGGGGCAGGGGAGCGAAAAACAGTTTTTT. Amino acids: CASRQIRGQGSEKQFF.

With regard to this clonotype: A junction boundary mismatches the germline segment, possibly from a read error. This chain uses TRBV20-1 with TRBJ2-7; 13 nucleotides agree with TRBD2. From germline, CDR1 is DFQATT and CDR2 SNEGSKA (reference sequence). This CDR3 spans 16 amino acids. This CDR3 is CSVREGLAGEGDEQYF. DNA for the CDR3: TGCAGTGTTAGAGAAGGACTAGCGGGAGAGGGGGACGAGCAGTACTTC.

Worth noting for this clonotype: This may arise from a read error, as a much more abundant clone is one base away. This chain uses TRBV12-3 or TRBV12-4 with TRBJ1-1, with a weak D call TRBD1 (6 bases). The CDR3 contains 13 residues. The DNA of the CDR3 is TGTGCCAGCAGTTTACGGGGGCTGACTGAAGATTTCTTT. Translated, it gives CASSLRGLTEDFF.

This clonotype has more than one count but fewer than ten. The chain has TRBV4-1 and TRBJ1-4; D is possibly TRBD1 (6 bases). The CDR3 has 16 amino acids. V dropped 3 bases and J dropped 8 bases, with 19 bases sitting between them. Germline loops: CDR1 MGHRA, CDR2 YSYEKL. The CDR3 coding sequence is TGCGCCAGCAGCCAGATACGGGAGCAGGGGCGCGAAAAACTGTTTTTT. This gives the protein CASSQIREQGREKLFF.

The chain carries TRBV6-2 or TRBV6-3 and TRBJ2-1, with 8 bases fitting TRBD2. Germline CDR1 and CDR2: MNHEY and SVGEGT. This CDR3 comprises 14 residues. The J segment lost 3 bases and the V segment lost 11 bases, leaving 9 bases of the junction unmatched. CDR3 bases: TGTGCCGGCTCAGCGGGAGAGTTCTACAATGAGCAGTTCTTC. Its protein is CAGSAGEFYNEQFF.

Concerning this clonotype itself: One junction end does not reproduce the germline sequence, and a read error may be involved. CDR3: CASSLAGPRETQYF. The DNA of the CDR3 is TGTGCCAGCAGTCTAGCCGGCCCTCGAGAGACCCAGTACTTC. The gene calls are TRBV12-3 or TRBV12-4 and TRBJ2-5, with a possible D match to TRBD2 (5 bases). The CDR3 is 14 residues long.

Notes on this clonotype: One end of the junction varies from germline; a read error may be responsible. The chain combines TRBV5-1 with TRBJ2-7, with TRBD2 identical over 9 bases. CDR3 length: 15 residues. Germline CDR1 is SGHRS and CDR2 is YFSETQ. CDR3 sequence: CTSSLVPSGMYEKYF. The CDR3 nucleotides read TGCACCAGCAGCTTGGTTCCTAGCGGGATGTACGAGAAGTACTTC.

To note about this clonotype: Germline is not matched at one junction end, which may reflect a read error. For the CDR3, the DNA is TGTACCAGGAGTTTACATCTACAGGGAGGGCCCTACGAGCAGTACTTC. Protein product: CTRSLHLQGGPYEQYF. The gene calls are TRBV28 and TRBJ2-7, with D tentatively TRBD2 (7 bases). CDR1 is MDHEN, CDR2 SYDVKM, per germline. The CDR3 is 16 amino acids. The full variable domain, in which reference TRBV28 and TRBJ2-7 provide the parts outside the CDR3, is DVKVTQSSRYLVKRTGEKVFLECVQDMDHENMFWYRQDPGLGLRLIYFSYDVKMKEKGDIPEGYSVSREKKERFSLILESASTNQTSMYLCTRSLHLQGGPYEQYFGPGTRLTVT.

As for this clonotype: The missing conserved phenylalanine or tryptophan at the end of this CDR3 makes a read error likely. This chain joins TRBV10-3 and TRBJ2-7; the D gene is possibly TRBD1 (6 bases). V lost 3 bases and J lost 3, with 9 bases in between. The CDR3 covers 13 residues. The germline V gene encodes CDR1 ENHRY and CDR2 SYGVKD. The CDR3: CAISDGTYYEQYY. The CDR3 DNA reads TGTGCCATCAGTGATGGGACATACTACGAGCAGTACTAC.

A few counts support this clonotype. This clone may be a read error of a much larger clone one base away. The V gene is TRBV6-1, the J gene TRBJ1-2; D not certain. Germline V gene lookup returns CDR1 MNHNS and CDR2 SASEGT. The length of the CDR3 is 11 residues. The CDR3 DNA reads TGTGCCAGCTGGCAGAACTATGGCTACATCTTC. As protein: CASWQNYGYIF.

V usage is TRBV5-6 and J usage is TRBJ2-3; D is possibly TRBD1 or TRBD2 (5 bases each). In germline, CDR1 is SGHDT, CDR2 YYEEEE. The CDR3 is made up of 16 amino acids. Trimming left V 7 bases short and J 3 bases short, with 21 bases between. In DNA, the CDR3 is TGTGCCAGCGGTCAGCAGGGTATTGGGAGAACAGATACGCAGTATTTT. It is translated as CASGQQGIGRTDTQYF.

A note on this clonotype: Here the CDR3 omits its conserved ending phenylalanine or tryptophan, so a read error is the likely source. The J gene is TRBJ2-5, the V gene TRBV29-1; D is ambiguous. Germline V lookup: CDR1 SQVTM, CDR2 ANQGSEA. CDR3 length equals 16 residues. As DNA, the CDR3 is TGCAGCGCCAAGCCCTACCTCCAGACGGGTCAAGAGAGCCAGTACATC. Its protein is CSAKPYLQTGQESQYI.

This clonotype has only a few counts. A single base separates this from a much larger clone, so it may be a read error. The V gene is TRBV7-7, the J gene TRBJ2-5; D not certain. Germline CDR1 reads SSHAT; CDR2 reads FNYEAQ (reference sequence). The CDR3 loop spans 15 amino acids. The CDR3 is CANSFAKSSRETQYF. For the CDR3, the DNA is TGTGCTAACAGTTTCGCCAAGTCCAGTCGAGAGACCCAGTACTTC. Filled out from reference TRBV7-7 and TRBJ2-5, the complete variable domain reads GAGVSQSPRYKVTKRGQDVTLRCDPISSHATLYWYQQALGQGPEFLTYFNYEAQPDKSGLPSDRFSAERPEGSISTLTIQRTEQRDSAMYRCANSFAKSSRETQYFGPGTRLLVL.

Comments on this clonotype: One end of the junction varies from germline; a read error may be responsible. This sequence joins TRBV4-2 and TRBJ2-7; no clear D. The CDR3 totals 15 residues. Germline CDR1 reads LGHNA; CDR2 reads YNFKEQ. As DNA, the CDR3 is TGTGTCAGCAGCCTTGGCGCAGGTAGCTCCTACGGGCAGTACTTC. Translated, it gives CVSSLGAGSSYGQYF.

In this sample, this clonotype turned up a few times. The CDR3 bases are TGCGCCAGCAGCCAAGGAGGGGGTTATGAAGAACAGTACTTC. This sequence encodes CASSQGGGYEEQYF. The genes are TRBV4-1 and TRBJ2-7; maybe TRBD1 (6 bases). Trimming took 1 base from V and 10 from J, leaving 17 bases between them. This CDR3 region has 14 residues. Germline CDR1 is MGHRA and CDR2 is YSYEKL.

With regard to this clonotype: A read error may explain this, as a much larger clone is one base away. The chain employs TRBV12-3 or TRBV12-4 and TRBJ2-7, with 7 bases lining up with TRBD1. The CDR3 loop spans 14 amino acids. The V segment lost 6 bases and the J segment 4 bases; nucleotides outside the gene matches: 9. CDR3 DNA: TGTGCCAGCAGAGCCGGGACAGATCTTTACGAGCAGTACTTC. Its protein product is CASRAGTDLYEQYF.

Turning to this clonotype: Given a much more abundant clone one base away, this may be a read error. V and J are TRBV28 and TRBJ2-5, with a weak D call TRBD1 (5 bases). The CDR3 runs 14 residues. Trimming removed 3 bases at V and 5 bases at J, with 13 bases between. In germline, CDR1 is MDHEN, CDR2 SYDVKM. CDR3: CASSFSGFGETQYF. In DNA, the CDR3 is TGTGCCAGCAGTTTCTCAGGGTTCGGCGAGACCCAGTACTTC.

Comments on this clonotype: The germline gene is not matched at one end of the junction; a read error may be the cause. CDR3 region: CSSTRREVTTDTQYF. CDR3 in DNA: TGTTCCAGCACTCGTCGGGAAGTAACCACAGATACGCAGTATTTT. The gene calls are TRBV11-3 and TRBJ2-3, with a tentative D call TRBD2 (5 bases). The CDR3 has 15 residues. Per the germline V gene, CDR1 is SGHNT and CDR2 is YENEEA.

Comment on this clonotype: One end of the junction is discordant with germline, which a read error may explain. This rearrangement joins TRBV5-1 to TRBJ2-2; the D is unclear. CDR3 length: 13 residues. Germline loops: CDR1 SGHRS, CDR2 YFSETQ. The CDR3 DNA sequence: TGCGCCAGTAGCTTGGATGAGATCGGGGAGCTGTTTTTT. Its protein is CASSLDEIGELFF.

As concerns this clonotype: A much larger clone differs from this one at a single base, so this may be a read error. The gene calls are TRBV6-2 or TRBV6-3 and TRBJ1-1, with D unclear. Germline CDR1 reads MNHEY; CDR2 reads SVGEGT. The CDR3 contains 13 residues. Trimming shortened V by 5 bases and J by 4 bases, and 11 bases separated the two germline ends. CDR3 in amino acids: CASSETERTEAFF. Written as DNA, the CDR3 is TGTGCCAGCAGTGAAACAGAGCGCACTGAAGCTTTCTTT.